These 8 T cell receptor beta chains came from one sample sequenced in a study of cytomegalovirus exposure and HLA in healthy donors. Vbeta (60) and Jbeta (13) primers were used in the PCR. The repertoire was sequenced with immunoSEQ multiplex PCR; TCRdb's copy has only in-frame clones and lacks some. This table has a few hundred thousand clones, 80% appearing once. The source material was PBMCs. The receptors shown here come from a girl under 10 years old in good health and CMV-seronegative.

V gene TRBV5-1 combines with J gene TRBJ1-6, with TRBD1 identical over 9 bases. Looked up from germline, CDR1 is SGHRS and CDR2 is YFSETQ. The CDR3 runs to 19 residues. J lost 6 bases, V lost 1 base, and 14 bases had no gene match. Here the CDR3 reads CASSLRPRLGDRVNSPLHF. The CDR3 nucleotides read TGCGCCAGCAGCTTGAGGCCCCGTTTGGGGGACAGGGTTAATTCACCCCTCCACTTT.

The V gene is TRBV28, the J gene TRBJ1-3; D unresolved. Per the germline V gene, CDR1 is MDHEN and CDR2 is SYDVKM. Trimming cost V 6 bases and J 0 bases, with 9 bases left between them. CDR3 length equals 14 residues. The CDR3 DNA is TGTGCCAGCAGAAGAGCTGACTCTGGAAACACCATATATTTT. Residues: CASRRADSGNTIYF.

CDR3 sequence (DNA): TGTGCCAGCAGTTACTCGACTTTATTGTCGGTGACTGAAGCTTTCTTT. Translating gives CASSYSTLLSVTEAFF. The chain links TRBV6-5 to TRBJ1-1; no firm D call. This CDR3 spans 16 amino acids. Trimming removed 0 bases from V and 5 bases from J, with 16 bases in between. Germline lookup yields CDR1 MNHEY and CDR2 SVGAGI.

The chain uses TRBV11-3 and TRBJ2-2; weak D call: TRBD1 (6 bases). Germline lookup yields CDR1 SGHNT and CDR2 YENEEA. This CDR3 has 17 residues. With 6 bases removed from V and 1 base from J, the gap between germline ends came to 18 bases. CDR3 protein: CASSTLPDRLNTGELFF. For the CDR3, the DNA is TGTGCCAGCAGTACGTTGCCGGACAGATTGAACACCGGGGAGCTGTTTTTT.

This chain links TRBV5-6 with TRBJ2-7, with D possibly TRBD2 on 7 matching bases. The germline CDR1 and CDR2 sequences are SGHDT and YYEEEE. The CDR3 totals 14 residues. Trimming removed 0 bases from V and 7 bases from J, with 14 bases in between. The CDR3 DNA sequence: TGTGCCAGCAGCTTGGTAGCAGGGGAGGGGGAGCAGTACTTC. It codes for CASSLVAGEGEQYF.

The chain is built from TRBV28 and TRBJ1-5, with 8 bases fitting TRBD1. The CDR3 is made up of 18 amino acids. Per germline, CDR1 MDHEN and CDR2 SYDVKM. After removal of 8 bases from V and 0 bases from J, the junction contained 15 bases not matched to a gene. The CDR3 nucleotides read TGTGCCAGCTCTTTCCATCTAACACAGGGGGATAGCAATCAGCCCCAGCATTTT. The encoded protein is CASSFHLTQGDSNQPQHF.

The chain has TRBV10-1 and TRBJ2-5, with 9 bases fitting TRBD1. After removal of 10 bases from V and 5 bases from J, the junction contained 11 bases not matched to a gene. Per the germline V gene, CDR1 is WNHNN and CDR2 is SYGVQD (reference sequence). The CDR3 is made up of 14 amino acids. Here the CDR3 reads CATRPGTGIETQYF. In nucleotides, the CDR3 is TGCGCCACCCGCCCTGGGACAGGGATCGAGACCCAGTACTTC.

The chain employs TRBV6-6 and TRBJ2-7, with 7 bases aligning to TRBD2. The germline V gene encodes CDR1 MNHNY and CDR2 SVGAGI (reference sequence). The V and J ends lost 2 bases and 6 bases, in that order; junction bases with no gene match: 7. The CDR3 covers 14 residues. For the CDR3, the DNA is TGTGCCAGCAGTTACCGGGAGCGGGACGTCGAGCAGTACTTC. Protein product: CASSYRERDVEQYF.